This T cell receptor (beta chain) emerged from a study of blood T cell repertoires in COVID-19. Looking at the study overall: Material from acute and convalescent COVID-19 was sourced from the United States, Italy and Spain. T cells, B-cell-depleted T cells, or PBMCs provided the cDNA or gDNA that served as material.

The germline CDR1 and CDR2 sequences are GTSNPN and SVGIG (reference sequence). Trimming removed 6 bases from V and 3 bases from J, with 12 bases in between. The CDR3 is made up of 13 amino acids. Methods used by the authors: Reference gene primer amplification gave nucleated cell count estimates. Produced via immunoSEQ multiplex PCR; TCRdb's table is partial and in-frame only. The V and J calls and clone size were taken over from that table, and D and trimming were inferred from the DNA. The table lists 200,000 to 250,000 clones, 80% to 90% of them singletons. This chain joins TRBV30 and TRBJ1-5; maybe TRBD1 (6 bases). This clonotype was sampled from a man in his forties or fifties with acute or convalescent COVID-19. Sequenced input: peripheral blood. Here the CDR3 reads CACQQGDNQPQHF. For the CDR3, the DNA is TGTGCCTGTCAACAGGGTGACAATCAGCCCCAGCATTTT.